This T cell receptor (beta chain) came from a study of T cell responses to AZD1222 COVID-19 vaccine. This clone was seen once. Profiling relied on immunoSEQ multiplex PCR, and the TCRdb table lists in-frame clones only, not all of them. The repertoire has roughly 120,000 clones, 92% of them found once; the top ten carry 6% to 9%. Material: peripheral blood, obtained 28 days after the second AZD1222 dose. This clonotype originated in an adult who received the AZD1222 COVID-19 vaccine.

Here the CDR3 DNA reads TGTGCCAGCAGTTACGAAGAGTTGGCAGGGATCTATGGCTACACCTTC. Amino acids: CASSYEELAGIYGYTF. The rearrangement links TRBV6-5 to TRBJ1-2, with D possibly TRBD1 on 5 matching bases. From germline, CDR1 is MNHEY and CDR2 SVGAGI. This CDR3 has 16 amino acids. Trimming took 2 bases from V and 4 from J, leaving 17 bases between them.